The 10 T cell receptor beta chains in this list originate from one sample, sequenced in a study of blood T cell repertoires in COVID-19. Profiled with immunoSEQ multiplex PCR; TCRdb holds only in-frame clones, not every one. The table records about 84,000 clones, 90% to 95% of them present only once. Sequencing input: peripheral blood. The receptors come from a human donor with active COVID-19. The donor label of this sample is uncertain.

The rearrangement uses TRBV28 and TRBJ2-6, with 11 bases lining up with TRBD2. J gave up 2 bases and V 6 bases, and 9 bases lay outside the gene matches. The germline V gene has CDR1 MDHEN and CDR2 SYDVKM. The CDR3 sequence is 18 residues long. This CDR3 reads CASRGTSGAGTGANVLTF. The CDR3, as DNA: TGTGCCAGCAGAGGGACTAGCGGAGCGGGGACTGGGGCCAACGTCCTGACTTTC.

CDR3 protein: CASSVGQEAEAFF. In DNA form, the CDR3 reads TGTGCCAGCAGCGTAGGACAGGAGGCTGAAGCTTTCTTT. V is TRBV9 and J is TRBJ1-1; D is possibly TRBD1 (6 bases). There are 13 residues in the CDR3. Germline V CDR1 and CDR2: SGDLS, YYNGEE. Trimming took 0 bases from V and 6 from J, leaving 9 bases between them.

This rearrangement joins TRBV5-1 to TRBJ2-7; 9 bases fit TRBD1. Trimming cost V 4 bases and J 3 bases; bases outside gene matches: 8. The CDR3 contains 15 residues. Germline assignment: CDR1 SGHRS and CDR2 YFSETQ. CDR3 loop: CASSVDTGQGYEQYF. CDR3 in DNA: TGCGCCAGCAGCGTAGATACGGGACAGGGCTACGAGCAGTACTTC.

The gene calls are TRBV6-5 and TRBJ2-7; maybe TRBD2 (6 bases). This CDR3 contains 12 residues. V was shortened by 8 bases and J by 2 bases, with 10 bases between the two germline ends. Germline V gives CDR1 MNHEY, CDR2 SVGAGI. The CDR3 region is CASGTRTYEQYF. The DNA of the CDR3 is TGTGCCAGCGGGACTCGGACCTACGAGCAGTACTTC.

V is TRBV11-3 and J is TRBJ2-5, with 12 bases matching TRBD1. Germline values: CDR1 SGHNT, CDR2 YENEEA. CDR3 length equals 15 residues. Trimming at V came to 4 bases and at J to 5 bases, leaving 5 bases not matched to a gene. The CDR3 spells CASSWGTGGEETQYF. The CDR3, as DNA: TGTGCCAGCAGCTGGGGGACAGGGGGCGAGGAGACCCAGTACTTC.

The chain couples TRBV21-1 to TRBJ2-3; no check of the table's D call, TRBD2, against the DNA was made. TRBV21-1 represents a pseudogene. This CDR3 has 17 amino acids. The CDR3 sequence is CASSKVPLAGGTDTQYF. The CDR3 nucleotides read TGTGCCAGCAGCAAAGTTCCGCTAGCGGGAGGCACAGATACGCAGTATTTT.

The genes are TRBV5-1 and TRBJ2-3; D not certain. The germline V gene encodes CDR1 SGHRS and CDR2 YFSETQ. There are 16 residues in the CDR3. The germline V and J ends were trimmed by 0 bases and 1 base, with 12 bases remaining between them. As DNA, the CDR3 is TGCGCCAGCAGCTTGGATACGGCTGAGGGCACAGATACGCAGTATTTT. Protein product: CASSLDTAEGTDTQYF.

This sequence joins TRBV6-6 and TRBJ2-5, with D hard to call. Per germline, CDR1 MNHNY and CDR2 SVGAGI (reference sequence). The CDR3 loop spans 14 amino acids. Trimming removed 6 bases from V and 1 base from J, with 12 bases in between. Here the CDR3 reads CASSYRGSQETQYF. The CDR3, as DNA: TGTGCCAGCAGCTATAGAGGCAGCCAAGAGACCCAGTACTTC.

The V gene is TRBV18, the J gene TRBJ2-5, with TRBD2 matching over 14 bases. Germline V lookup: CDR1 KGHSH, CDR2 LQKENI. With V trimmed by 4 bases and J by 1 base, 11 bases remained unmatched. This CDR3 has 19 residues. As DNA, the CDR3 is TGTGCCAGCTCACGCATTCCGGGACTAGCGGGGGACCCCCAAGAGACCCAGTACTTC. This sequence encodes CASSRIPGLAGDPQETQYF. Full variable domain (missing parts from reference TRBV18 and TRBJ2-5): NAGVMQNPRHLVRRRGQEARLRCSPMKGHSHVYWYRQLPEEGLKFMVYLQKENIIDESGMPKERFSAEFPKEGPSILRIQQVVRGDSAAYFCASSRIPGLAGDPQETQYFGPGTRLLVL.

In this sample, this clone turned up once. The rearrangement joins TRBV6-1 to TRBJ2-2; maybe TRBD2 (6 bases). The CDR3 loop spans 16 amino acids. V was clipped by 4 bases and J by 6 bases, with 18 bases between them. The V gene's germline CDR1 is MNHNS and CDR2 SASEGT. CDR3 bases: TGTGCCAGCAGTGGCATGACTAGTGAGATAGCCGGGGAGCTGTTTTTT. It encodes CASSGMTSEIAGELFF.